Below, 11 T cell receptor beta chains from the same sample are listed, as sequenced in a study of metastatic and nonmetastatic thyroid tumors. MiXCR was used by TCRdb to re-call the PCR reads. The sample has 70,000 or so clones; 14% are singletons. Thyroid surgery was preceded by no treatment in any patient. The specimen sequenced was blood. All receptors derive from a male donor with papillary thyroid cancer or a benign thyroid nodule (not recorded which). Some clones in this sample may be carry-over from other donors' samples.

At least ten counts were recorded for this clone. This chain joins TRBV9 and TRBJ2-5; D ambiguous. V dropped 0 bases and J dropped 3 bases, with 12 bases sitting between them. The CDR3 sequence is 15 residues long. CDR1 is SGDLS and CDR2 is YYNGEE in the germline V gene. The CDR3 bases are TGTGCCAGCAGCGTAGGGGGTACTCATAAAGAGACCCAGTACTTC. Amino acid sequence: CASSVGGTHKETQYF.

In this sample, this clone turned up a few times. The chain combines TRBV12-3 or TRBV12-4 with TRBJ1-1; D possibly corresponds to TRBD1 (6 bases). This CDR3 comprises 12 residues. V was trimmed by 7 bases and J by 8 bases, leaving 14 bases between them. The CDR3 DNA sequence: TGTGCCAGCACCTTGGGGGCCGGAGAAGCTTTCTTT. This translates into CASTLGAGEAFF.

This clone was observed at least ten times. The J gene is TRBJ2-3, the V gene TRBV20-1, with TRBD2 as a possible D gene (6 bases). The germline V gene has CDR1 DFQATT and CDR2 SNEGSKA (reference sequence). The CDR3 loop spans 14 amino acids. Trimming left V 6 bases short and J 6 bases short, with 19 bases between. Here the CDR3 DNA reads TGCAGTGCGCCGCTAGCGCCTCACCTTGATACGCAGTATTTT. Its protein product is CSAPLAPHLDTQYF.

The chain uses TRBV27 and TRBJ1-1; D is unresolved. The CDR3 has 15 residues. The germline CDR1 and CDR2 sequences are MNHEY and SMNVEV (reference sequence). Trimming took off 6 bases at V and 1 base at J, with 15 bases between the two ends. The CDR3 spells CASSLGVGRNTEAFF. The CDR3 nucleotides read TGTGCCAGCAGCCTCGGGGTAGGTCGGAACACTGAAGCTTTCTTT.

In this sample, this clone turned up many times. This sequence joins TRBV6-1 and TRBJ1-3; no definite D call. V lost 6 bases and J 3 bases, leaving 12 bases between the germline ends. There are 14 residues in the CDR3. Germline CDR1 MNHNS, CDR2 SASEGT. The CDR3 here is CASSYLRSGNTIYF. CDR3 coding DNA: TGTGCCAGCAGCTATTTGAGAAGTGGAAACACCATATATTTT.

This clone was counted many times. V and J are TRBV6-1 and TRBJ1-1; D perhaps matches TRBD1 (6 bases). There are 14 residues in the CDR3. Trimming left V 2 bases short and J 1 base short, with 8 bases between. Germline assignment: CDR1 MNHNS and CDR2 SASEGT. CDR3 DNA sequence: TGTGCCAGCAGTGAATTGGGACAGAACACTGAAGCTTTCTTT. Encoded protein: CASSELGQNTEAFF.

This clone has a handful of counts. The V call is TRBV28, the J call TRBJ1-2; no definite D call. Looked up from germline, CDR1 is MDHEN and CDR2 is SYDVKM. The V end was cut by 4 bases, the J end by 7 bases, with 16 bases between. This CDR3 contains 14 residues. The CDR3 sequence is CASSYRHDFGGYTF. CDR3 nucleotide sequence: TGTGCCAGCAGTTATCGACACGATTTTGGTGGCTACACCTTC.

This clone was found many times. Additional DNA sequences in this sample encode the identical CDR3. The V and J genes are TRBV9 and TRBJ1-1, with D maybe TRBD1 (5 bases). The germline gives CDR1 SGDLS, CDR2 YYNGEE. The V gene lost 4 bases and the J gene lost 1 base, with 11 bases spanning the gap. The CDR3 extends over 14 amino acids. Here the CDR3 DNA reads TGTGCCAGCAGCTTAGGGACGGGGAACACTGAAGCTTTCTTT. Residues: CASSLGTGNTEAFF.

This clone was observed many times. V is TRBV12-3 or TRBV12-4 and J is TRBJ2-3; D ambiguous. V was trimmed by 6 bases and J by 0 bases, leaving 10 bases between them. This CDR3 comprises 14 residues. CDR3 loop: CASRLTRSTDTQYF. In nucleotides, the CDR3 is TGTGCCAGCAGGTTGACCCGTAGCACAGATACGCAGTATTTT.

Many counts were recorded for this clone. This sequence joins TRBV10-3 and TRBJ2-3; 10 bases align to TRBD2. V lost 10 bases, J lost 3 bases, and 7 bases stayed unmatched. This CDR3 spans 14 amino acids. CDR1 is ENHRY and CDR2 is SYGVKD in the germline V gene. The chain's CDR3 is CATQTSGFTDTQYF. CDR3 in DNA: TGTGCCACCCAGACTAGCGGGTTTACAGATACGCAGTATTTT.

This clone was recorded many times. The chain employs TRBV20-1 and TRBJ1-2; D gene uncertain. CDR3 length: 16 amino acids. The germline V gene encodes CDR1 DFQATT and CDR2 SNEGSKA (reference sequence). Trimming took 3 bases from V and 0 from J, leaving 17 bases between them. The CDR3 loop reads CSASSESAAANYGYTF. Here the CDR3 DNA reads TGCAGTGCTAGCTCAGAGTCGGCAGCCGCTAACTATGGCTACACCTTC.